Reported below is one T cell receptor (beta chain). Produced via immunoSEQ multiplex PCR; TCRdb's table is partial and in-frame only. The table has approximately 720,000 clones, 92% seen once. Trimming took 5 bases from V and 7 from J; bases not matched to a gene: 13. This CDR3 spans 16 amino acids. In germline, CDR1 is MNHNY, CDR2 SVGAGI (reference sequence). CD45RO-negative, CCR7-selected cells formed the naive CD8 fraction, which excluded terminally differentiated effector memory CD45RA+ cells. The data belong to a study of shared clonotypes between healthy human individuals. Source material: naive CD8+ T cells sorted from blood. The rearrangement joins TRBV6-6 to TRBJ2-1; TRBD1 matches at 8 bases. This TCR was sampled from a man aged 25-45 years in good health. The CDR3 region is CASSPPRQGQGNEQFF. CDR3 DNA: TGTGCCAGCAGTCCACCTAGACAGGGGCAAGGGAATGAGCAGTTCTTC.